The source of this T cell receptor beta chain is a study of shared clonotypes between healthy human individuals. Study-level information: The people who gave samples were a couple of women and a few men aged 18 to 49.

In the naive CD8 group, cells lacked CD45RO and were positively selected for CCR7, so terminally differentiated effector memory CD45RA+ cells were left out. Donation came from healthy HIV-negative adults that had no recent acute infections or vaccinations. The DNA input per sorted-subset replicate PCR was approximately 210 ng, corresponding to 25,000 to 30,000 T cell genomes. Clones were read by immunoSEQ multiplex PCR, and TCRdb kept only the in-frame ones, dropping some. This sample yields around 560,000 clones, of which approximately 95% are seen a single time; about 0.11% belongs to the top ten. Study-wide results and caveats: Shared across a handful of donors were around 5% of the naive CD4 clonotypes.

On this clone: Its antigen remains unidentified.

V was pared by 2 bases and J by 8 bases, with 12 bases of the junction left unmatched. The CDR3 is made up of 16 amino acids. Germline V gene sequence: CDR1 MNHEY, CDR2 SMNVEV (reference sequence). Sequences were obtained from naive CD8+ T cells sorted from blood. The gene calls are TRBV27 and TRBJ1-2, with 9 positions matching TRBD1. This TCR derives from a woman aged 25 to 39 in good health. In DNA form, the CDR3 reads TGTGCCAGCAGTTTAGAGTTCCCGGGACAGGGTACCGGCTACACCTTC. Protein sequence: CASSLEFPGQGTGYTF.